This T cell receptor beta chain was identified during a study of CD8 T cells in ankylosing spondylitis. Study results and limitations: Certain motif variants had earlier appeared in reactive arthritis synovial fluid and blood. From matched ankylosing spondylitis synovial fluid, disease-linked clones were reportedly recovered at significantly enriched levels. What seemed typical of ankylosing spondylitis blood was a TCR beta motif built from about eight highly homologous variants. Disease-linked clones, CD8+, were relatively rare in peripheral blood.

V gave up 4 bases and J gave up 8 bases, with 15 bases separating them. This CDR3 is built from 14 residues. The germline V gene encodes CDR1 SEHNR and CDR2 FQNEAQ (reference sequence). By quantitative 5'-RACE with molecular barcodes, the TCR beta libraries were made. TCRdb processed the 5' RACE reads anew with MiXCR; each CDR3 protein has one entry. The sample records about 800,000 distinct CDR3 sequences, about 11% being singletons. About this clonotype: The antigen is unknown.

The V gene is TRBV7-9, the J gene TRBJ2-1; possible D gene TRBD2, 5 bases. The clonotype was recovered from a male donor with ankylosing spondylitis. The material sequenced was blood, either unsorted or a sorted T cell fraction (not recorded which). The CDR3 spells CASSSGLGPHEQFF. In DNA form, the CDR3 reads TGTGCCAGCAGCTCCGGACTGGGCCCCCATGAGCAGTTCTTC.